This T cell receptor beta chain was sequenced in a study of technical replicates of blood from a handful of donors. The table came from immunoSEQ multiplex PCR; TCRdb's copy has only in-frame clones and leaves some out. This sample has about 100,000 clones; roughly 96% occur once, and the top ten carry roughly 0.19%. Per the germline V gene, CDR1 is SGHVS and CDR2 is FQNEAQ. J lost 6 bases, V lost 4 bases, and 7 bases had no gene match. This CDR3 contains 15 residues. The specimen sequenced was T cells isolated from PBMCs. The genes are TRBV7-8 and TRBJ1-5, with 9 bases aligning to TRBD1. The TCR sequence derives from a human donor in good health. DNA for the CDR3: TGTGCCAGCAGCTCAAGCGGGACAGGGAGTCAGCCCCAGCATTTT. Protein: CASSSSGTGSQPQHF.